Sequencing of this T cell receptor (beta chain) was carried out in a study of T-cell memory formation after mild COVID-19. In its sample, this clonotype was seen many times. Its antigen is currently unknown. Study observations and caveats: Among CD4+ contracting clones, most were CM and EM, and CD8+ ones EMRA.

Using its own MiXCR run on the 5' RACE reads, TCRdb lists one record per CDR3 protein. The sample carries under 300,000 distinct CDR3 sequences, 8% to 10% recorded once. Germline CDR1 SGHVS, CDR2 FNYEAQ. V lost 1 base, J lost 1 base, and 7 bases lay in between. The CDR3 extends over 14 amino acids. The V call is TRBV7-6, the J call TRBJ1-1; D gene uncertain. The source material was PBMCs or a T cell subset sorted from them (not recorded which). The TCR comes from a young man who had mild COVID-19 (a few samples of this study predate the infection). Cell type and time point are not known. The CDR3 protein is CASSLGAGNTEAFF. The CDR3 DNA follows: TGTGCCAGCAGCTTAGGGGCCGGGAACACTGAAGCTTTCTTT.